Following are 25 T cell receptor beta chains from one sample sequenced in a study of cytomegalovirus exposure and HLA in healthy donors. Profiling relied on immunoSEQ multiplex PCR, and the TCRdb table lists in-frame clones only, not all of them. The sample lists tens of thousands of clones, roughly 95% occurring once. Sequenced material: PBMCs. Receptors originate from a young man in good health and CMV-seronegative.

The rearrangement links TRBV6-5 to TRBJ2-1, with 8 bases matching TRBD2. The germline CDR1 and CDR2 sequences are MNHEY and SVGAGI. With 6 bases clipped from V and 9 bases from J, the junction kept 7 bases outside the gene matches. This CDR3 contains 13 residues. The CDR3 DNA reads TGTGCCAGCAGCCCCCCTGCGGGGGGTGAGCAGTTCTTC. Protein: CASSPPAGGEQFF.

This clone was seen a single time. The chain has TRBV5-4 and TRBJ2-3; 9 bases are shared with TRBD2. The CDR3 extends over 16 amino acids. Germline CDR1 SGHNT, CDR2 YYREEE (reference sequence). V shed 6 bases, J shed 4 bases, and the junction held 12 bases outside the gene matches. The CDR3 here is CASNRRLAEGADTQYF. CDR3 coding DNA: TGTGCCAGCAATCGAAGACTAGCGGAAGGGGCAGATACGCAGTATTTT.

The rearrangement links TRBV4-1 to TRBJ1-5; D is unclear. This CDR3 is 14 amino acids long. CDR1 and CDR2 (germline): MGHRA, YSYEKL. The V end lost 1 base, the J end lost 5 bases, and 9 bases lay between the germline ends. This CDR3 reads CASSQGATHQPQHF. For the CDR3, the DNA is TGCGCCAGCAGCCAAGGAGCAACCCATCAGCCCCAGCATTTT.

The rearrangement links TRBV28 to TRBJ1-4; TRBD1 agrees at 8 bases. The ends lost 6 bases at V and 5 bases at J; junction bases unmatched: 5. The CDR3 has 14 amino acids. The germline V gene encodes CDR1 MDHEN and CDR2 SYDVKM. CDR3 region: CASSNRQGNEKLFF. The CDR3 DNA follows: TGTGCCAGCAGCAATAGACAGGGGAATGAAAAACTGTTTTTT. Looking up the rest from reference TRBV28 and TRBJ1-4 gives the full variable domain: DVKVTQSSRYLVKRTGEKVFLECVQDMDHENMFWYRQDPGLGLRLIYFSYDVKMKEKGDIPEGYSVSREKKERFSLILESASTNQTSMYLCASSNRQGNEKLFFGSGTQLSVL.

The chain joins TRBV7-8 to TRBJ2-7; D may be TRBD1 (5 bases). Germline-derived CDR1 and CDR2 are SGHVS and FQNEAQ. CDR3 length: 15 residues. Trimming pared 5 bases from V and 2 bases from J, leaving 16 bases between. This CDR3 is CASSPTTDGAYEQYF. In DNA, the CDR3 is TGTGCCAGCAGCCCTACGACAGACGGAGCCTACGAGCAGTACTTC.

V is TRBV19 and J is TRBJ2-2, with TRBD1 as a possible D gene (5 bases). The CDR3 runs to 13 residues. Per germline, CDR1 LNHDA and CDR2 SQIVND (reference sequence). V was trimmed by 4 bases and J by 6 bases, leaving 9 bases between them. This CDR3 is CASSTSGPGELFF. The CDR3, as DNA: TGTGCCAGTAGTACCTCAGGGCCCGGGGAGCTGTTTTTT.

The V call is TRBV6-1, the J call TRBJ1-1, with TRBD1 identical over 7 bases. The CDR3 spans 14 residues. CDR1 is MNHNS and CDR2 is SASEGT in the germline V gene. V shed 6 bases and J 4 bases; nucleotides not matched to a gene: 8. The CDR3 region has the DNA TGTGCCAGCAGCTGGACAGGTCGAGGCACTGAAGCTTTCTTT. This translates into CASSWTGRGTEAFF.

This clone was seen once. The chain uses TRBV28 and TRBJ1-2; TRBD1 might be the D (6 bases). V was clipped by 8 bases and J by 4 bases, with 11 bases between them. CDR1 and CDR2 from the germline V gene are MDHEN and SYDVKM. CDR3 size: 12 residues. The DNA for the CDR3 is TGTGCCAGCTTTGCAGGGGCCTATGGCTACACCTTC. Residues: CASFAGAYGYTF.

The chain couples TRBV6-5 to TRBJ2-7; 7 bases map to TRBD1. V lost 6 bases to trimming and J lost 5 bases; unmatched junction nucleotides: 10. In germline, CDR1 is MNHEY, CDR2 SVGAGI. The CDR3 is 14 amino acids. The CDR3, as DNA: TGTGCCAGCAGACCACCGACAGGGATACACGAGCAGTACTTC. This sequence encodes CASRPPTGIHEQYF.

The genes are TRBV27 and TRBJ1-1; D might be TRBD1 (6 bases). The length of the CDR3 is 14 residues. Trimming pared 6 bases from V and 5 bases from J, leaving 16 bases between. Germline V gene data show CDR1 as MNHEY and CDR2 as SMNVEV (reference sequence). The CDR3 protein is CASRPQGKGTEAFF. CDR3 nucleotides: TGTGCCAGCAGACCCCAGGGGAAAGGGACTGAAGCTTTCTTT.

The rearrangement joins TRBV11-2 to TRBJ1-1, with 7 bases aligning to TRBD1. The CDR3 consists of 15 residues. Germline assignment: CDR1 SGHAT and CDR2 FQNNGV. The trim removed 3 bases at V and 4 bases at J, leaving 8 bases unmatched. The CDR3 DNA is TGTGCCAGCAGCTTTTCGGTCAGGGGGACCACTGAAGCTTTCTTT. This codes for CASSFSVRGTTEAFF.

The chain uses TRBV5-8 and TRBJ2-1; TRBD1 matches 7 bases. From germline, CDR1 is SGHTS and CDR2 YDEGEE. J was trimmed by 0 bases and V by 4 bases; bases with no gene match: 4. The CDR3 is made up of 15 amino acids. Written as DNA, the CDR3 is TGTGCCAGCAGCCTGACAGGGTACTCCTACAATGAGCAGTTCTTC. Its protein product is CASSLTGYSYNEQFF.

This rearrangement joins TRBV18 to TRBJ1-2, with 7 bases fitting TRBD1. This CDR3 region has 15 residues. After removal of 1 base from V and 6 bases from J, the junction contained 8 bases not matched to a gene. Germline V gives CDR1 KGHSH, CDR2 LQKENI. The chain's CDR3 is CASSPQGGAWDGYTF. CDR3 bases: TGTGCCAGCTCACCACAAGGGGGCGCTTGGGATGGCTACACCTTC.

The rearrangement joins TRBV5-6 to TRBJ2-7; weak D call: TRBD1 (6 bases). Germline CDR1 SGHDT, CDR2 YYEEEE. The CDR3 has 14 residues. V shed 1 base and J shed 3 bases, with 11 bases lying between them. This CDR3 reads CASSLNQGLYEQYF. The CDR3 nucleotides read TGTGCCAGCAGCTTGAACCAGGGGCTCTACGAGCAGTACTTC.

The V gene is TRBV6-1, the J gene TRBJ1-2; D unclear. With 6 bases removed from V and 5 bases from J, the gap between germline ends came to 10 bases. This CDR3 has 12 residues. The germline V gene has CDR1 MNHNS and CDR2 SASEGT. The CDR3 DNA reads as TGTGCCAGCAGCATAGACATATATGGCTACACCTTC. Translated, it gives CASSIDIYGYTF.

This chain links TRBV30 with TRBJ2-7; 8 bases fit TRBD2. V gave up 4 bases and J gave up 4 bases; unmatched junction bases: 6. CDR1 GTSNPN and CDR2 SVGIG come from the germline V gene (reference sequence). The CDR3 spans 13 residues. The CDR3 DNA is TGTGCCTGGAATCCGGGAGGGCCGTACGAGCAGTACTTC. This codes for CAWNPGGPYEQYF. The complete variable domain, with remaining parts taken from reference TRBV30 and TRBJ2-7, reads SQTIHQWPATLVQPVGSPLSLECTVEGTSNPNLYWYRQAAGRGLQLLFYSVGIGQISSEVPQNLSASRPQDRQFILSSKKLLLSDSGFYLCAWNPGGPYEQYFGPGTRLTVT.

The V gene is TRBV6-1, the J gene TRBJ1-5; 10 bases match TRBD1. The CDR3 contains 14 residues. Per the germline V gene, CDR1 is MNHNS and CDR2 is SASEGT. The V and J ends lost 4 bases and 5 bases, in that order; junction bases with no gene match: 2. CDR3: CASSVTGGDQPQHF. CDR3 coding DNA: TGTGCCAGCAGTGTGACAGGGGGCGATCAGCCCCAGCATTTT.

The chain uses TRBV30 and TRBJ2-7; D not certain. CDR1 is GTSNPN, CDR2 SVGIG, per germline (reference sequence). Trimming removed 2 bases from V and 4 bases from J, with 6 bases in between. The CDR3 is made up of 11 amino acids. The CDR3 spells CAWSLSYEQYF. The CDR3 DNA sequence: TGTGCCTGGAGTCTAAGTTACGAGCAGTACTTC. The full variable domain, completed using reference TRBV30 and TRBJ2-7, is SQTIHQWPATLVQPVGSPLSLECTVEGTSNPNLYWYRQAAGRGLQLLFYSVGIGQISSEVPQNLSASRPQDRQFILSSKKLLLSDSGFYLCAWSLSYEQYFGPGTRLTVT.

The rearrangement links TRBV18 to TRBJ1-1, with TRBD1 identical over 9 bases. V was clipped by 0 bases and J by 4 bases; unmatched bases: 6. The CDR3 covers 16 residues. Germline loops: CDR1 KGHSH, CDR2 LQKENI. CDR3 DNA: TGTGCCAGCTCACCACCGATGGGACAGGGAAGCACTGAAGCTTTCTTT. This codes for CASSPPMGQGSTEAFF.

This clone was seen just once. The chain uses TRBV9 and TRBJ1-1; weak D call: TRBD1 (6 bases). Germline V gene data show CDR1 as SGDLS and CDR2 as YYNGEE. The CDR3 totals 15 residues. V lost 3 bases, J lost 0 bases, and 12 bases lay in between. In DNA, the CDR3 is TGTGCCAGCAGCGCGGGAGGGGGAATGAACACTGAAGCTTTCTTT. Its translation is CASSAGGGMNTEAFF.

The chain joins TRBV27 to TRBJ2-3, with D possibly being TRBD1 (8 bases). The CDR3 is 22 amino acids. Germline lookup yields CDR1 MNHEY and CDR2 SMNVEV (reference sequence). V lost 4 bases, J lost 0 bases, and 32 bases lay in between. Here the CDR3 reads CASSSTNPTGDAGEWSTDTQYF. CDR3 sequence (DNA): TGTGCCAGCAGTTCCACCAACCCGACAGGGGATGCGGGAGAGTGGAGCACAGATACGCAGTATTTT.

The V gene is TRBV15, the J gene TRBJ1-5, with a weak D call TRBD1 (5 bases). Germline V gene lookup returns CDR1 LNHNV and CDR2 YYDKDF (reference sequence). Trimming took off 6 bases at V and 3 bases at J, with 9 bases between the two ends. CDR3 size: 13 residues. Here the CDR3 DNA reads TGTGCCACCAGTCGGGGGTCCAATCAGCCCCAGCATTTT. This codes for CATSRGSNQPQHF.

The chain uses TRBV28 and TRBJ1-5, with 7 bases fitting TRBD1. CDR1 is MDHEN, CDR2 SYDVKM, per germline. The CDR3 has 14 residues. The ends lost 5 bases at V and 6 bases at J; junction bases unmatched: 7. The CDR3 reads CASSDRAPSQPQHF. The CDR3 DNA reads TGTGCCAGCAGTGACAGGGCGCCCAGTCAGCCCCAGCATTTT.

The V call is TRBV5-6, the J call TRBJ1-1; D possibly corresponds to TRBD1 (5 bases). The V gene's germline CDR1 is SGHDT and CDR2 YYEEEE. The V and J ends lost 0 bases and 0 bases respectively, with 6 bases between them. The CDR3 sequence is 14 residues long. The CDR3 DNA reads as TGTGCCAGCAGCTTGGGGGGCATGAACACTGAAGCTTTCTTT. This gives the protein CASSLGGMNTEAFF.

V usage is TRBV19 and J usage is TRBJ2-3, with D tentatively TRBD1 (6 bases). V gave up 2 bases and J gave up 5 bases, with 8 bases separating them. Germline CDR1 reads LNHDA; CDR2 reads SQIVND (reference sequence). This CDR3 comprises 13 residues. The CDR3, as DNA: TGTGCCAGTAGTATACAGGGGCAAGATACGCAGTATTTT. Encoded protein: CASSIQGQDTQYF.